The rows below give T cell receptor beta chains drawn from one sample of a study of blood T cell repertoires in COVID-19. The table came from immunoSEQ multiplex PCR; TCRdb's copy has only in-frame clones and leaves some out. The table records 55,000 to 75,000 clones, around 79% of them present only once. Sequencing used peripheral blood. The source of these receptors is a man aged 60-69 years with acute or convalescent COVID-19. The CDR3 runs from the conserved cysteine through the conserved F or W. D genes are given only for firm matches. A clone size is listed for some rows: how often the clone was seen (once, few, many), or a class if it is expanded.

TRBJ2-3,TRBV7-6,TRBD2,-,CASSLTRGGRQRTDTQYF,TGTGCCAGCAGCTTAACTCGCGGGGGGCGCCAACGCACAGATACGCAGTATTTT
TRBJ2-3,TRBV28,TRBD1,few,CASTRPSGGQDTQYF,TGTGCCAGCACAAGGCCCTCAGGGGGCCAAGATACGCAGTATTTT
TRBJ2-2,TRBV30,TRBD2,-,CAWSVPTSGAGELFF,TGTGCCTGGAGTGTCCCGACTAGCGGGGCCGGGGAGCTGTTTTTT
TRBJ2-1,TRBV27,TRBD2,-,CASSLGGGSYNEQFF,TGTGCCAGCAGTTTGGGGGGGGGCTCCTACAATGAGCAGTTCTTC
TRBJ1-4,TRBV5-1,-,once,CASSPGDGEGEKLFF,TGCGCCAGCAGCCCGGGCGACGGCGAGGGTGAAAAACTGTTTTTT
TRBJ2-5,TRBV30,TRBD2,few,CAWTGQRGGQTQYF,TGTGCCTGGACTGGGCAGCGGGGAGGCCAGACCCAGTACTTC
TRBJ2-2,TRBV5-1,-,few,CASSALTRYTGELFF,TGCGCCAGCAGCGCCTTGACTCGTTACACCGGGGAGCTGTTTTTT
TRBJ2-1,TRBV2,TRBD1,few,CASTVRTGSNEQFF,TGTGCCAGCACGGTCCGGACAGGGAGCAATGAGCAGTTCTTC
TRBJ1-4,TRBV28,-,-,CASSFQKGRVATNEKLFF,TGTGCCAGCAGTTTCCAGAAGGGGCGAGTTGCAACTAATGAAAAACTGTTTTTT
TRBJ1-3,TRBV30,-,-,CAWSTYRSSSGNTIYF,TGTGCCTGGAGTACATACAGGAGCAGCTCTGGAAACACCATATATTTT
TRBJ2-7,TRBV30,TRBD1,-,CAWSVGGGQGYEQYF,TGTGCCTGGAGTGTGGGCGGAGGACAGGGTTACGAGCAGTACTTC
TRBJ2-5,TRBV10-3,TRBD2,once,CAISVAGGQETQYF,TGTGCCATCAGTGTAGCGGGGGGCCAAGAGACCCAGTACTTC
TRBJ1-2,TRBV28,TRBD1,-,CASRSPGQGAGGYTF,TGTGCCAGCAGGTCTCCGGGACAGGGGGCGGGTGGCTACACCTTC
TRBJ2-3,TRBV24-1,-,-,CATSDPSTDTQYF,TGTGCCACCAGTGATCCTAGCACAGATACGCAGTATTTT
TRBJ2-7,TRBV6-5,-,-,CASRRGPTYEQYF,TGTGCCAGCAGGCGAGGGCCGACTTACGAGCAGTACTTC
TRBJ2-7,TRBV7-3,-,-,CASSLGGVGHEQYF,TGTGCCAGCAGCTTGGGGGGAGTTGGCCACGAGCAGTACTTC
TRBJ1-1,TRBV9,-,-,CASSFGGDTEAFF,TGTGCCAGCAGCTTTGGGGGGGACACTGAAGCTTTCTTT
TRBJ2-1,TRBV7-3,TRBD1,once,CASSLTPSGTGDNEQFF,TGTGCCAGCAGCTTAACGCCGTCCGGGACAGGGGACAATGAGCAGTTCTTC
TRBJ2-1,TRBV7-3,TRBD2,-,CASSLGPGGHNEQFF,TGTGCCAGCAGCTTAGGTCCGGGAGGCCACAATGAGCAGTTCTTC
TRBJ2-1,TRBV29-1,-,-,CSVAGVAYNEQFF,TGCAGCGTTGCAGGGGTCGCCTACAATGAGCAGTTCTTC
TRBJ2-7,TRBV28,-,once,CASSQNGLSYEQYF,TGTGCCAGCAGTCAGAACGGGTTATCCTACGAGCAGTACTTC
TRBJ2-2,TRBV6-1,-,-,CASSERRANTGELFF,TGTGCCAGCAGTGAGCGGCGGGCGAACACCGGGGAGCTGTTTTTT
TRBJ2-3,TRBV3-1/TRBV3-2,-,-,CASSRSRRVWVTDTQYF,TGTGCCAGCAGCCGTTCAAGGCGGGTGTGGGTGACAGATACGCAGTATTTT
TRBJ2-2,TRBV11-3,TRBD2,-,CASSPGTSGLGGELFF,TGTGCCAGCAGCCCGGGGACTAGCGGACTTGGCGGGGAGCTGTTTTTT
TRBJ2-6,TRBV7-2,-,-,CASSLQGTGANVLTF,TGTGCCAGCAGCTTACAGGGTACTGGGGCCAACGTCCTGACTTTC
TRBJ2-2,TRBV10-3,-,-,CAISYQTAGELFF,TGTGCCATCAGTTACCAGACTGCCGGGGAGCTGTTTTTT
TRBJ2-2,TRBV6-1,TRBD2,-,CASRESGGRIGGELFF,TGTGCCAGCAGAGAAAGCGGGGGACGAATAGGCGGGGAGCTGTTTTTT
TRBJ2-5,TRBV10-3,TRBD2,-,CAISDTLTSGQETQYF,TGTGCCATCAGTGATACCTTGACTAGCGGCCAAGAGACCCAGTACTTC
TRBJ2-3,TRBV6-4,-,-,CASSDAADTDTQYF,TGTGCCAGCAGTGACGCGGCAGACACAGATACGCAGTATTTT
TRBJ2-1,TRBV4-1,TRBD2,-,CASSQLSGGADYNEQFF,TGCGCCAGCAGCCAGCTTAGCGGGGGGGCTGATTACAATGAGCAGTTCTTC